This T cell receptor beta chain appears in the sequencing data of a study of blood T cell repertoires in COVID-19. The overall study: Donors in the United States, Italy and Spain gave samples during acute or convalescent COVID-19. PBMCs, B-cell-depleted T cells, or T cells provided the cDNA or gDNA that made up the material.

This CDR3 spans 13 amino acids. Germline CDR1 and CDR2: SGHRS and YFSETQ. Deletions cut 2 bases from V and 3 bases from J, with 8 bases between. As processed by the authors: Reference gene primer amplification gave nucleated cell count estimates. Sequenced by immunoSEQ multiplex PCR; TCRdb stores in-frame clones only, minus some. The DNA gave D and trimming, while V, J and clone size come from that table. The profile shows roughly 100,000 clones, just over 85% of them singletons. The chain has TRBV5-1 and TRBJ1-1; D remains ambiguous. The clonotype originates from a human donor in a cohort sampled during active COVID-19. Source material: peripheral blood. The CDR3 nucleotides are TGCGCCAGCAGCTTTACAGAGCACACTGAAGCTTTCTTT. It is translated as CASSFTEHTEAFF.